This T cell receptor (beta chain) was obtained from a study of OX40 agonist ivuxolimab in advanced cancers. The study's findings and limits: Fewer expanded clones were found on average in CD4+ than in CD8+ T cells.

The CDR3 is 16 residues long. V gave up 5 bases and J gave up 8 bases; unmatched junction bases: 16. Germline V gene data show CDR1 as SGHAT and CDR2 as FQNNGV. Turning to this clone: Its antigen remains unknown.

Produced via immunoSEQ multiplex PCR; TCRdb's table is partial and in-frame only. The profile shows some 41,000 clones, 80% to 90% of them singletons. Autoimmune disease history or systemic immunosuppression led to patient exclusion. The chain uses TRBV11-2 and TRBJ1-2; 8 bases are shared with TRBD1. Sequenced here: CD4+ or CD8+ T cells sorted from blood, sampled in a trial of the OX40 agonist ivuxolimab. The receptor was isolated from an adult with an advanced solid tumor such as melanoma, head and neck, liver or kidney cancer. The DNA of the CDR3 is TGTGCCAGCAGCGGGGGACAGGCCCCTTTTCGGGGCGGCTACACCTTC. Residues: CASSGGQAPFRGGYTF.